The rows below give T cell receptor beta chains drawn from one sample of a study of blood T cell repertoires in COVID-19. Assay used: immunoSEQ multiplex PCR; TCRdb lists only in-frame clones, some missing. The sample lists approximately 130,000 clones, approximately 85% occurring once. Sequencing was carried out using peripheral blood. These TCRs come from a human donor in a cohort sampled during active COVID-19. The CDR3 runs from the conserved cysteine through the conserved F or W. Fields, in order: CDR3 DNA, CDR3 protein, J gene, D gene, V gene, clone size. D genes are given only for firm matches. Expanded clones are given a class, and other clones once, few, many or no size at all.

cdr3_nt: TGTGCCAGCAGCCAAAAGGGAGGGAGACAGCCCCAGCATTTT; cdr3_aa: CASSQKGGRQPQHF; j_call: TRBJ1-5; d_call: NA; v_call: TRBV21-1; clone_size: NA
cdr3_nt: TGTGCCAGTAGTATGGGCTGGAAAGAGACCCAGTACTTC; cdr3_aa: CASSMGWKETQYF; j_call: TRBJ2-5; d_call: NA; v_call: TRBV19; clone_size: few
cdr3_nt: TGTGCCAGCAGCCGCAGGGGGCTGGAGGGCTACACCTTC; cdr3_aa: CASSRRGLEGYTF; j_call: TRBJ1-2; d_call: TRBD1; v_call: TRBV7-9; clone_size: NA
cdr3_nt: TGTGCCAGTAGTATAGAACAGGGGGCTTATGGCTACACCTTC; cdr3_aa: CASSIEQGAYGYTF; j_call: TRBJ1-2; d_call: TRBD1; v_call: TRBV19; clone_size: NA
cdr3_nt: TGCAGCGGAGGGGGAATGTGGAATGAGCAGTTCTTC; cdr3_aa: CSGGGMWNEQFF; j_call: TRBJ2-1; d_call: NA; v_call: TRBV29-1; clone_size: NA
cdr3_nt: TGTGCCAGCAGCTTGGTCTCCGCTCCGGCGGGCACTGAAGCTTTCTTT; cdr3_aa: CASSLVSAPAGTEAFF; j_call: TRBJ1-1; d_call: NA; v_call: TRBV5-5; clone_size: NA
cdr3_nt: TGTGCCAGCAGTTTTATTATGAACACTGAAGCTTTCTTT; cdr3_aa: CASSFIMNTEAFF; j_call: TRBJ1-1; d_call: NA; v_call: TRBV6-5; clone_size: NA
cdr3_nt: TGTGCCAGCAGCTCTCCTCTAGCGGCTCATGAGCAGTTCTTC; cdr3_aa: CASSSPLAAHEQFF; j_call: TRBJ2-1; d_call: TRBD2; v_call: TRBV5-4; clone_size: NA
cdr3_nt: TGTGCCAGTAGTTATCAGGGGGTAGGTCAGCCCCAGCATTTT; cdr3_aa: CASSYQGVGQPQHF; j_call: TRBJ1-5; d_call: TRBD1; v_call: TRBV19; clone_size: NA
cdr3_nt: TGTGCCAGCAGCCAAGTAATACTAGCGGGAAACAATGAGCAGTTCTTC; cdr3_aa: CASSQVILAGNNEQFF; j_call: TRBJ2-1; d_call: TRBD2; v_call: TRBV3-1/TRBV3-2; clone_size: NA
cdr3_nt: TGCGCCAGCAGCTTGTACCAGCAGGGTGGCTACACCTTC; cdr3_aa: CASSLYQQGGYTF; j_call: TRBJ1-2; d_call: NA; v_call: TRBV5-1; clone_size: NA
cdr3_nt: TGTGCCTGGAGCACCGGGACAGGGAACACTGAAGCTTTCTTT; cdr3_aa: CAWSTGTGNTEAFF; j_call: TRBJ1-1; d_call: TRBD1; v_call: TRBV30; clone_size: NA
cdr3_nt: TGTGCCACCAGTGCCCCTTTAAAGGATCCGGACAGGGATACGCAGTATTTT; cdr3_aa: CATSAPLKDPDRDTQYF; j_call: TRBJ2-3; d_call: TRBD1; v_call: TRBV24-1; clone_size: NA
cdr3_nt: TGTGCCAGCAGCTCTGTCAGGGGCTCCTATAATTCACCCCTCCACTTT; cdr3_aa: CASSSVRGSYNSPLHF; j_call: TRBJ1-6; d_call: NA; v_call: TRBV25-1; clone_size: NA
cdr3_nt: TGTGCCTGGAGAGAAATGGGGGGACAGGGGTTTCATGAGCAGTTCTTC; cdr3_aa: CAWREMGGQGFHEQFF; j_call: TRBJ2-1; d_call: TRBD1; v_call: TRBV30; clone_size: NA
cdr3_nt: TGTGCCAGCAGCTTAGTAGGGGAGAACACCGGGGAGCTGTTTTTT; cdr3_aa: CASSLVGENTGELFF; j_call: TRBJ2-2; d_call: NA; v_call: TRBV7-6; clone_size: NA
cdr3_nt: TGTGCCAGCAGACCTATCCCCGGACAGGGTCGAGCTTTCTTT; cdr3_aa: CASRPIPGQGRAFF; j_call: TRBJ1-1; d_call: TRBD1; v_call: TRBV5-4; clone_size: NA
cdr3_nt: TGTGCCAGTAGTCCCCGGACAGGGTTTGGCACTGAAGCTTTCTTT; cdr3_aa: CASSPRTGFGTEAFF; j_call: TRBJ1-1; d_call: TRBD1; v_call: TRBV19; clone_size: NA
cdr3_nt: TGTGCCAGCAGCCCTAGGACAGGTTCTAATTCACCCCTCCACTTT; cdr3_aa: CASSPRTGSNSPLHF; j_call: TRBJ1-6; d_call: TRBD1; v_call: TRBV5-4; clone_size: NA
cdr3_nt: TGTGCCAGCAGTTATAGCGGGGAGCAGTTCTTC; cdr3_aa: CASSYSGEQFF; j_call: TRBJ2-1; d_call: TRBD2; v_call: TRBV6-2/TRBV6-3; clone_size: NA
cdr3_nt: TGTGCCAGTAGCTCGGACAGTCTCAATCAGCCCCAGCATTTT; cdr3_aa: CASSSDSLNQPQHF; j_call: TRBJ1-5; d_call: NA; v_call: TRBV19; clone_size: once
cdr3_nt: TGTGCCAGCACAGGACAGGATAAGCAGTTCTCTGGAAACACCATATATTTT; cdr3_aa: CASTGQDKQFSGNTIYF; j_call: TRBJ1-3; d_call: TRBD1; v_call: TRBV2; clone_size: NA
cdr3_nt: TGTGCCAGCAGCTTAACGACAGCCTCCTACGAGCAGTACTTC; cdr3_aa: CASSLTTASYEQYF; j_call: TRBJ2-7; d_call: NA; v_call: TRBV11-2; clone_size: NA